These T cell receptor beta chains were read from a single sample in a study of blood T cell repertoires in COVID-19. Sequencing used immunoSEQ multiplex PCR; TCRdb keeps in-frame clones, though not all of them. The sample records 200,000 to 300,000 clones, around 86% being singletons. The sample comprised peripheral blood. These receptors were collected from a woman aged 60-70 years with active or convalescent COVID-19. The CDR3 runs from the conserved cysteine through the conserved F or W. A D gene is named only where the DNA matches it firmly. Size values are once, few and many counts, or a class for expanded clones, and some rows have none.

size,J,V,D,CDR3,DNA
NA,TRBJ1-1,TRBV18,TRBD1,CASSRDRERGAFF,TGTGCCAGCTCACGGGACAGGGAAAGAGGTGCTTTCTTT
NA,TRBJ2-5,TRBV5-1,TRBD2,CASSLLASGGQETQYF,TGCGCCAGCAGCTTGTTGGCTAGCGGGGGGCAAGAGACCCAGTACTTC
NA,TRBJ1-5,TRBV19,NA,CASSIVSQPQHF,TGTGCCAGTAGTATCGTCAGTCAGCCCCAGCATTTT
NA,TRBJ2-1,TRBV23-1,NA,CASIGGGGDYNEQFF,TGCGCCAGCATCGGGGGTGGCGGGGACTACAATGAGCAGTTCTTC
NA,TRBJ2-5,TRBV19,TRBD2,CASSNSGRQETQYF,TGTGCCAGTAGTAACAGCGGGAGGCAAGAGACCCAGTACTTC
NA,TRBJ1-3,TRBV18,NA,CASSPRTAGGDSGNTIYF,TGTGCCAGCTCACCCCGCACGGCGGGGGGTGATTCTGGAAACACCATATATTTT
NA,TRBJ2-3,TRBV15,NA,CATSRGGGTVDTQYF,TGTGCCACCAGCAGAGGCGGGGGGACAGTAGATACGCAGTATTTT
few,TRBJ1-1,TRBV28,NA,CASSLGGFGNEAFF,TGTGCCAGCAGTTTGGGAGGTTTCGGCAATGAAGCTTTCTTT
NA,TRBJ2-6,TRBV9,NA,CASSVAGSGANVLTF,TGTGCCAGCAGCGTTGCGGGGTCTGGGGCCAACGTCCTGACTTTC
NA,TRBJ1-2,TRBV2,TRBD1,CASSESGGRGYTF,TGTGCCAGCAGTGAGTCAGGGGGCCGTGGCTACACCTTC
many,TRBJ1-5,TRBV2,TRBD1,CASSEEGAGQPQHF,TGTGCCAGCAGTGAAGAGGGGGCGGGTCAGCCCCAGCATTTT
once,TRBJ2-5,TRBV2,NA,CASSPGTAPRETQYF,TGTGCCAGCAGTCCTGGGACTGCCCCCAGAGAGACCCAGTACTTC
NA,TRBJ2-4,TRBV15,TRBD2,CATSTWGGEAAKNIQYF,TGTGCCACCAGCACTTGGGGGGGGGAGGCAGCCAAAAACATTCAGTACTTC
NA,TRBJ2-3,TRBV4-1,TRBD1,CASSQDWTGGIIRTDTQYF,TGCGCCAGCAGCCAAGATTGGACAGGGGGCATAATCAGGACAGATACGCAGTATTTT
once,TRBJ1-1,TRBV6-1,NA,CASSSHMNTEAFF,TGTGCCAGCAGTTCACACATGAACACTGAAGCTTTCTTT
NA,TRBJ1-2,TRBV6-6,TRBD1,CASSQTGTGRTRNGYTF,TGTGCCAGCAGTCAAACCGGGACAGGGCGAACCAGGAATGGCTACACCTTC
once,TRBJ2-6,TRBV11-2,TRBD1,CASSLGTGGHSGANVLTF,TGTGCCAGCAGCTTAGGGACAGGGGGCCACTCTGGGGCCAACGTCCTGACTTTC
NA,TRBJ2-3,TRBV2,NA,CASSIDYGTDTQYF,TGTGCCAGCAGTATAGATTATGGCACAGATACGCAGTATTTT
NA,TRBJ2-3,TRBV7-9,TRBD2,CASSKGLAGGGGDTQYF,TGTGCCAGCAGCAAGGGACTAGCGGGGGGCGGTGGAGATACGCAGTATTTT
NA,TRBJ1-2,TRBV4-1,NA,CASSQVPSVDTGYTF,TGCGCCAGCAGCCAAGTCCCCAGTGTGGACACTGGCTACACCTTC
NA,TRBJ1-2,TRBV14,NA,CASGTNYGYTF,TGTGCCAGCGGGACAAACTATGGCTACACCTTC
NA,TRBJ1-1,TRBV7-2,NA,CASSLLTETEAFF,TGTGCCAGCAGCTTATTGACAGAAACTGAAGCTTTCTTT
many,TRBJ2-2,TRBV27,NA,CASSLSGAGELFF,TGTGCCAGCAGTTTATCAGGGGCCGGGGAGCTGTTTTTT
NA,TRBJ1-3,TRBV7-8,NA,CASSQGGGVGNTIYF,TGTGCCAGCAGCCAAGGGGGGGGCGTTGGAAACACCATATATTTT
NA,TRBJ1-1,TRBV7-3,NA,CASSLSGGPGTEAFF,TGTGCCAGCAGCTTAAGCGGAGGGCCGGGGACTGAAGCTTTCTTT
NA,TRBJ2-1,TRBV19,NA,CASSTESSYNEQFF,TGTGCCAGTAGTACGGAGAGCTCCTACAATGAGCAGTTCTTC
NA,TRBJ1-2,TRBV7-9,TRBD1,CASSRPTGYGYTF,TGTGCCAGCAGCCGGCCGACAGGGTATGGCTACACCTTC
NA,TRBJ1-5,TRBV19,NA,CASRHPSGQPQHF,TGTGCCAGTAGACATCCTTCCGGGCAGCCCCAGCATTTT
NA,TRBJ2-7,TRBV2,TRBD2,CASSVRLAGPYEQYF,TGTGCCAGCAGTGTCCGACTAGCGGGGCCCTACGAGCAGTACTTC
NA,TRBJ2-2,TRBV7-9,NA,CASSLGGGAGELFF,TGTGCCAGCAGCTTAGGCGGTGGAGCCGGGGAGCTGTTTTTT
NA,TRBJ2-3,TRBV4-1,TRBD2,CASSPLLRGAADTQYF,TGCGCCAGCAGCCCTCTATTGCGGGGGGCCGCAGATACGCAGTATTTT
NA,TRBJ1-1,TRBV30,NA,CAWSPLQGMDTEAFF,TGTGCCTGGAGTCCCCTACAGGGTATGGACACTGAAGCTTTCTTT
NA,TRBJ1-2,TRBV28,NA,CASSSQGNYGYTF,TGTGCCAGCAGTTCTCAGGGAAACTATGGCTACACCTTC
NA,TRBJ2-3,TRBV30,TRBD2,CAWSVGGGPSGTDTQYF,TGTGCCTGGAGTGTAGGCGGGGGGCCATCTGGCACAGATACGCAGTATTTT
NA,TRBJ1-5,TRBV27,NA,CASSLFGGNQPQHF,TGTGCCAGCAGTTTATTTGGGGGGAATCAGCCCCAGCATTTT
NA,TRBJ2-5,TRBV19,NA,CASSVQETQYF,TGTGCCAGTAGTGTACAAGAGACCCAGTACTTC
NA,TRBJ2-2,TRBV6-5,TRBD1,CASRRTGDTGELFF,TGTGCCAGCAGGCGGACAGGGGACACCGGGGAGCTGTTTTTT
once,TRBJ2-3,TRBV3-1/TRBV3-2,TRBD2,CASSQVIGGGGADTQYF,TGTGCCAGCAGCCAAGTGATCGGCGGGGGGGGTGCAGATACGCAGTATTTT
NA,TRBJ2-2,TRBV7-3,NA,CASSSKGGNPGELFF,TGTGCCAGCAGCTCAAAGGGGGGGAACCCCGGGGAGCTGTTTTTT